This record looks at one T cell receptor beta chain sequence and its context. Its specificity is unknown. Next came a second PCR, run for about 6 to 11 cycles, which used a sample-barcoded 5' primer along with a J-beta primer mix. TCRdb reprocessed the 5' RACE reads with MiXCR, giving one entry per CDR3 protein. The sample consists of some 560,000 distinct CDR3 sequences, 27% of them appearing once. V shed 2 bases, J shed 7 bases, and the junction held 10 bases outside the gene matches. The CDR3 is 16 residues long. Germline-derived CDR1 and CDR2 are MGHDK and SYGVNS. The sample originates from a study of blood T cells in healthy people across ages. General study findings and limits: CMV status of donors was unknown, possibly confounding expanded clonotype changes.

In addition, the sample was reused for a study of T cells of mothers and their children.

Sequencing was carried out using blood. The TCR was taken from a boy between 2 and 15 years old in good health. The rearrangement joins TRBV25-1 to TRBJ1-2, with TRBD1 identical over 10 bases. The CDR3 region is CASSEVGQGDGGGYTF. The CDR3 nucleotides read TGTGCCAGCAGTGAAGTTGGACAGGGGGATGGGGGTGGCTACACCTTC.